This T cell receptor (beta chain) was recovered during a study of T cells in Graves' hyperthyroidism and ophthalmopathy. At the level of the study: Blood from the periphery was taken at initial diagnosis, before any treatment. General study points: The model identified upcoming ophthalmopathy a median approximately six months ahead of onset.

Amplified TCR beta CDR3 regions came from RNA transcripts. HTBI primers were used for first-round RT-PCR of the TCR CDR3. TCRdb independently ran MiXCR on the multiplex PCR reads; one entry per CDR3 protein. The table lists nearly 600,000 distinct CDR3 sequences, about 14% of them singletons. In its sample, this clonotype was seen a few times. The antigen is not known. Sampled blood dates from first hyperthyroidism diagnosis, and it precedes any ophthalmopathy symptoms. Trimming took 6 bases from V and 0 from J, leaving 18 bases between them. Germline V gives CDR1 SGHRS, CDR2 YFSETQ. The CDR3 covers 16 residues.

The chain carries TRBV5-1 and TRBJ1-1; tentatively, D is TRBD1 (5 bases). The TCR originated in a young woman with Graves' hyperthyroidism that later progressed to Graves' ophthalmopathy. What was sequenced was blood. The CDR3 DNA follows: TGCGCCAGCACCCTTGGTCCGGTAGGGGTGAACACTGAAGCTTTCTTT. The encoded protein is CASTLGPVGVNTEAFF. The full variable domain, in which reference TRBV5-1 and TRBJ1-1 provide the parts outside the CDR3, is KAGVTQTPRYLIKTRGQQVTLSCSPISGHRSVSWYQQTPGQGLQFLFEYFSETQRNKGNFPGRFSGRQFSNSRSEMNVSTLELGDSALYLCASTLGPVGVNTEAFFGQGTRLTVV.